This passage covers 23 T cell receptor beta chains from one sample sequenced in a study of blood T cell repertoires in COVID-19 (dated by TCRdb to 2020 to 2021). Receptor amplification or capture employed the immunoSEQ multiplex PCR assay. In its TCRdb copy, this immuneACCESS table keeps in-frame sequences only and misses some clones. Where compared with another copy, unresolved V genes explain less than half of these, and the others have no known cause. The table for this sample lists about 150,000 clones; roughly nine tenths of them were counted only once. 2% to 3% of the sample is held by the ten biggest clonotypes. The sample was peripheral blood. The receptors were gathered from a woman in her seventies with acute or convalescent COVID-19.

The chain combines TRBV4-2 with TRBJ2-5; D uncertain. Trimming took 1 base from V and 5 from J, leaving 14 bases between them. The CDR3 runs to 15 residues. The germline V gene encodes CDR1 LGHNA and CDR2 YNFKEQ. CDR3 nucleotides: TGTGCCAGCAGCCAAGCCGGTAGTGGAGCGGAGACCCAGTACTTC. This translates into CASSQAGSGAETQYF.

The chain has TRBV5-1 and TRBJ2-7, with D possibly being TRBD1 (6 bases). This CDR3 has 14 residues. V was trimmed by 0 bases and J by 4 bases, leaving 11 bases between them. CDR1 and CDR2 (germline): SGHRS, YFSETQ. The CDR3 here is CASSLVTGSYEQYF. Here the CDR3 DNA reads TGCGCCAGCAGCTTGGTCACAGGGTCGTACGAGCAGTACTTC.

This chain links TRBV19 with TRBJ2-5, with 9 bases fitting TRBD2. V was clipped by 4 bases and J by 2 bases; unmatched bases: 5. Germline V gene sequence: CDR1 LNHDA, CDR2 SQIVND (reference sequence). The CDR3 loop spans 15 amino acids. CDR3 loop: CASSNQAGGQETQYF. The DNA of the CDR3 is TGTGCCAGTAGTAACCAAGCGGGGGGACAAGAGACCCAGTACTTC.

The chain employs TRBV29-1 and TRBJ1-1, with 8 bases lining up with TRBD1. V lost 3 bases and J lost 12; bases outside the gene matches: 12. Germline CDR1 reads SQVTM; CDR2 reads ANQGSEA. The CDR3 is 13 amino acids. Here the CDR3 DNA reads TGCAGCGTTGATAGGCAGGGGGCGCCCCGGACTTTCTTT. Encoded protein: CSVDRQGAPRTFF.

The chain is built from TRBV24-1 and TRBJ2-5, with 12 bases lining up with TRBD2. V lost 4 bases, J lost 5 bases, and 7 bases stayed unmatched. CDR3 length: 16 residues. From germline, CDR1 is KGHDR and CDR2 SFDVKD. CDR3: CATSEPLAGGRETQYF. In DNA form, the CDR3 reads TGTGCCACCAGTGAACCCCTAGCGGGGGGGCGGGAGACCCAGTACTTC.

This chain connects TRBV6-5 to TRBJ2-3; no firm D call. Trimming pared 6 bases from V and 2 bases from J, leaving 9 bases between. Germline loops: CDR1 MNHEY, CDR2 SVGAGI. The CDR3 covers 13 residues. Written as DNA, the CDR3 is TGTGCCAGCAGGCAGGAAGTCACAGATACGCAGTATTTT. It yields the protein CASRQEVTDTQYF.

The V call is TRBV5-8, the J call TRBJ1-3, with 8 bases lining up with TRBD1. V shed 1 base and J 2 bases; nucleotides not matched to a gene: 5. Germline V gene lookup returns CDR1 SGHTS and CDR2 YDEGEE. This CDR3 is 16 amino acids long. CDR3 coding DNA: TGTGCCAGCAGCTTGAACAGGGGGGGAACTGGAAACACCATATATTTT. Its translation is CASSLNRGGTGNTIYF.

The chain uses TRBV3-1 (or the pseudogene TRBV3-2) and TRBJ2-5, with 11 nucleotides matching TRBD2. V trimming: 0 bases; J trimming: 5 bases; junction bases outside the gene matches: 8. The V gene's germline CDR1 is LGHDT and CDR2 YNNKEL (reference sequence). The CDR3 spans 17 residues. The CDR3 sequence: CASSQETLAGGPETQYF. The CDR3 region has the DNA TGTGCCAGCAGCCAAGAGACCTTAGCGGGGGGGCCTGAGACCCAGTACTTC.

V is TRBV11-2 and J is TRBJ2-1; the match to TRBD2 covers 14 bases. Germline values: CDR1 SGHAT, CDR2 FQNNGV. V lost 5 bases to trimming and J lost 6 bases; unmatched junction nucleotides: 3. The CDR3 has 15 amino acids. CDR3 sequence: CASSPGLAGANEQFF. CDR3 sequence (DNA): TGTGCCAGCAGCCCGGGACTAGCGGGGGCCAATGAGCAGTTCTTC. The variable domain in full, completed from reference TRBV11-2 and TRBJ2-1, reads EAGVAQSPRYKIIEKRQSVAFWCNPISGHATLYWYQQILGQGPKLLIQFQNNGVVDDSQLPKDRFSAERLKGVDSTLKIQPAKLEDSAVYLCASSPGLAGANEQFFGPGTRLTVL.

This chain uses TRBV25-1 with TRBJ2-4, with D possibly TRBD1 on 5 matching bases. Trimming stripped 4 bases from V and 8 bases from J, with 15 bases between. CDR1 and CDR2 from the germline V gene are MGHDK and SYGVNS. This CDR3 spans 14 amino acids. CDR3 nucleotides: TGTGCCAGCAGTGCCTGGAAACAGGATGACATTCAGTACTTC. This encodes CASSAWKQDDIQYF. Drawing the rest from reference TRBV25-1 and TRBJ2-4, the complete variable domain is EADIYQTPRYLVIGTGKKITLECSQTMGHDKMYWYQQDPGMELHLIHYSYGVNSTEKGDLSSESTVSRIRTEHFPLTLESARPSHTSQYLCASSAWKQDDIQYFGAGTRLSVL.

V and J are TRBV6-1 and TRBJ2-7; 7 nucleotides agree with TRBD1. Per the germline V gene, CDR1 is MNHNS and CDR2 is SASEGT. The CDR3 is made up of 15 amino acids. J was trimmed by 3 bases and V by 0 bases; bases with no gene match: 5. The CDR3 sequence: CASSEATGAHYEQYF. CDR3 DNA: TGTGCCAGCAGTGAAGCAACAGGGGCCCACTACGAGCAGTACTTC.

The chain recombines TRBV9 with TRBJ2-3; maybe TRBD2 (6 bases). V dropped 0 bases and J dropped 2 bases, with 7 bases sitting between them. The germline gives CDR1 SGDLS, CDR2 YYNGEE. This CDR3 has 14 amino acids. The DNA for the CDR3 is TGTGCCAGCAGCGTAGCGGGAGCCACAGATACGCAGTATTTT. Its translation is CASSVAGATDTQYF.

The chain recombines TRBV2 with TRBJ2-7; 8 bases align to TRBD1. The CDR3 loop spans 16 amino acids. V lost 4 bases, J lost 4 bases, and 12 bases stayed unmatched. CDR1 SNHLY and CDR2 FYNNEI come from the germline V gene. The CDR3 DNA reads as TGTGCCAGCAGTGGGTACCGGACAGGGACGAGGTACGAGCAGTACGTC. Translation gives CASSGYRTGTRYEQYV.

Remarks on this clone: The same CDR3 is also encoded by other DNA sequences in this sample. The rearrangement links TRBV12-3 or TRBV12-4 to TRBJ2-2; no clear D. Deletions cut 6 bases from V and 4 bases from J, with 6 bases between. CDR3 size: 12 residues. Written as DNA, the CDR3 is TGTGCCAGCAGCTTTGTCACCGGGGAGCTGTTTTTT. Amino acid sequence: CASSFVTGELFF.

This chain connects TRBV2 to TRBJ1-2; 8 bases are a match to TRBD1. V trimming: 5 bases; J trimming: 6 bases; junction bases outside the gene matches: 8. The CDR3 length is 14 residues. Germline CDR1 is SNHLY and CDR2 is FYNNEI. CDR3 amino acids: CASSQTGAVDGYTF. For the CDR3, the DNA is TGTGCCAGCAGTCAGACAGGGGCGGTGGATGGCTACACCTTC.

The chain links TRBV10-3 to TRBJ2-1; 12 bases fit TRBD1. Germline CDR1 is ENHRY and CDR2 is SYGVKD. The junction had 1 base not matched to a gene; V was cut back by 8 bases and J by 5 bases. The CDR3 sequence is 13 residues long. The CDR3 is CAIWDRGHNEQFF. The CDR3 DNA is TGTGCCATCTGGGACAGGGGGCACAATGAGCAGTTCTTC.

The rearrangement joins TRBV18 to TRBJ1-2, with 7 bases matching TRBD1. Looked up from germline, CDR1 is KGHSH and CDR2 is LQKENI. The CDR3 consists of 13 residues. V shed 2 bases, J shed 7 bases, and the junction held 4 bases outside the gene matches. This chain's CDR3 is CASSPTGAGGYTF. As DNA, the CDR3 is TGTGCCAGCTCACCAACAGGGGCGGGTGGCTACACCTTC.

This chain connects TRBV3-1 (or the pseudogene TRBV3-2) to TRBJ1-6, with TRBD1 matching over 7 bases. Germline V gene sequence: CDR1 LGHDT, CDR2 YNNKEL (reference sequence). Trimming took 5 bases from V and 6 from J; bases not matched to a gene: 4. CDR3 length equals 14 residues. The CDR3 spells CASSNRQGNSPLHF. The CDR3 DNA reads as TGTGCCAGCAGCAACCGACAGGGTAATTCACCCCTCCACTTT.

The chain uses TRBV28 and TRBJ2-1, with 10 bases fitting TRBD1. The ends lost 3 bases at V and 2 bases at J; junction bases unmatched: 4. CDR1 and CDR2 (germline): MDHEN, SYDVKM. The CDR3 spans 16 residues. CDR3: CASSLVGTGAYNEQFF. The DNA for the CDR3 is TGTGCCAGCAGTTTGGTCGGGACAGGGGCCTACAATGAGCAGTTCTTC.

The chain's CDR3 is CASSLGQYSGNTIYF. CDR3 nucleotides: TGTGCCAGCAGCTTGGGGCAGTACTCTGGAAACACCATATATTTT. The chain is built from TRBV5-5 and TRBJ1-3; D is uncertain. Trimming cost V 0 bases and J 0 bases, with 7 bases left between them. CDR3 size: 15 residues. Germline V gene lookup returns CDR1 SGHKS and CDR2 YYEKEE (reference sequence). The full variable domain, in which reference TRBV5-5 and TRBJ1-3 provide the parts outside the CDR3, is DAGVTQSPTHLIKTRGQQVTLRCSPISGHKSVSWYQQVLGQGPQFIFQYYEKEERGRGNFPDRFSARQFPNYSSELNVNALLLGDSALYLCASSLGQYSGNTIYFGEGSWLTVV.

The chain carries TRBV6-5 and TRBJ1-3, with 8 bases aligning to TRBD1. The CDR3 has 12 residues. V trimming: 8 bases; J trimming: 4 bases; junction bases outside the gene matches: 1. Germline V gene sequence: CDR1 MNHEY, CDR2 SVGAGI. The chain's CDR3 is CASGDRGNTIYF. CDR3 nucleotides: TGTGCCAGCGGGGACAGGGGAAACACCATATATTTT.

The CDR3 DNA follows: TGTGCCAGCAGACAACAGGGGGCTGAAGCTTTCTTT. Its translation: CASRQQGAEAFF. The chain is built from TRBV6-5 and TRBJ1-1; 8 bases map to TRBD1. V dropped 6 bases and J dropped 6; count of bases not matched to a gene: 3. Germline loops: CDR1 MNHEY, CDR2 SVGAGI. CDR3 size: 12 residues.

J is TRBJ2-7 and V is TRBV23-1, with 7 bases aligning to TRBD1. Being an ORF, TRBV23-1 has a function that is uncertain. V lost 3 bases, J lost 1 base, and 3 bases stayed unmatched. This CDR3 has 14 amino acids. This CDR3 reads CASSQAGGSYEQYF. For the CDR3, the DNA is TGCGCCAGCAGTCAGGCAGGGGGATCCTACGAGCAGTACTTC.